Each of the 15 T cell receptor beta chains below was sequenced from the same sample in a study of tumor-infiltrating lymphocytes in primary liver carcinoma. Using a constant-region primer together with ProtoScript II reverse transcriptase, TCR beta cDNA was made from 500 ng of total RNA. Investigators got TCR beta libraries out of three nested multiplex PCR rounds, done with slightly modified ARM-PCR. A C-beta reverse primer was combined with TRBV1-TRBV30 forward primers in the first two PCR rounds, and each round had roughly 9 cycles. TCRdb fed the multiplex PCR reads into MiXCR, producing one record per CDR3 protein. The sample includes around 190,000 distinct CDR3 sequences, around four fifths of them seen just once. DNA and RNA were both co-extracted from 20-30 mg of bulk tissue that had not been sorted. Material for sequencing was tumor tissue from primary liver carcinoma. Receptors were obtained from a man aged 40-50 years with primary liver carcinoma and hepatitis B virus infection.

This clonotype occurred many times. This rearrangement joins TRBV5-1 to TRBJ2-3; 8 nucleotides agree with TRBD1. Germline CDR1 SGHRS, CDR2 YFSETQ. V lost 2 bases and J lost 5; bases outside the gene matches: 16. The CDR3 contains 18 residues. In nucleotides, the CDR3 is TGCGCCAGCAGCTTCGGACAGGGCCTCCGCAAAACAAGAGATACGCAGTATTTT. Translating gives CASSFGQGLRKTRDTQYF.

In the case of this clonotype: One end of the junction varies from germline; a read error may be responsible. CDR3 sequence reads: CVSSWGAEVFF. The CDR3 DNA sequence: TGTGTCAGCAGTTGGGGAGCAGAAGTTTTCTTT. The gene calls are TRBV6-2 or TRBV6-3 and TRBJ1-1, with D uncertain. This CDR3 is built from 11 residues. Germline lookup yields CDR1 MNHEY and CDR2 SVGEGT.

The V and J genes are TRBV28 and TRBJ2-3; 10 nucleotides match TRBD1. The germline V gene encodes CDR1 MDHEN and CDR2 SYDVKM. With 6 bases clipped from V and 5 bases from J, the junction kept 8 bases outside the gene matches. The CDR3 spans 15 residues. The CDR3 DNA sequence: TGTGCCAGCAGAAGTCCGGGACAGGGGATAGATACGCAGTATTTT. It translates to CASRSPGQGIDTQYF.

Of note for this clonotype: Sequence at one end of the junction differs from germline and may be a read error. The chain recombines TRBV10-2 with TRBJ2-3, with 9 nucleotides matching TRBD2. Germline CDR1 is WSHSY and CDR2 is SAAADI. The CDR3 loop spans 17 amino acids. CDR3 bases: TGCGCCAGCAGAGAGTTACAGGGACTAGCTATCACAGATACGCATTATTTT. It codes for CASRELQGLAITDTHYF.

The chain joins TRBV6-1 to TRBJ2-7; 7 bases map to TRBD1. Germline V gives CDR1 MNHNS, CDR2 SASEGT. CDR3 length: 16 residues. V shed 2 bases, J shed 7 bases, and the junction held 14 bases outside the gene matches. This CDR3 reads CASSETYRDRSLEQYF. DNA of the CDR3: TGTGCCAGCAGTGAAACGTACAGGGACAGAAGCTTGGAGCAGTACTTC.

To note about this clonotype: A much larger clone sits a single nucleotide away, making a read error possible. The rearrangement joins TRBV7-9 to TRBJ1-4, with 7 bases aligning to TRBD1. Germline-derived CDR1 and CDR2 are SEHNR and FQNEAQ (reference sequence). The CDR3 loop spans 14 amino acids. V dropped 4 bases and J dropped 10; count of bases not matched to a gene: 9. The CDR3 protein is CASSSGTAGGKLFF. The CDR3 nucleotides are TGTGCCAGCAGCTCCGGGACAGCGGGTGGAAAACTGTTTTTT.

The count of this clonotype is one. One junction end disagrees with the germline gene, perhaps due to a read error. The J gene is TRBJ1-1, the V gene TRBV6-2 or TRBV6-3; D gene uncertain. Per germline, CDR1 MNHEY and CDR2 SVGEGT. The CDR3 runs 11 residues. For the CDR3, the DNA is TGTGCCAACAGTTCGGCTGGGCCGGCTTTATTT. Translating it yields CANSSAGPALF.

A note on this clonotype: One junction end disagrees with the germline gene, perhaps due to a read error. The genes are TRBV11-1 and TRBJ2-3; D possibly matches TRBD1 or TRBD2 (5 bases each). The CDR3 has 19 residues. The germline CDR1 and CDR2 sequences are SGHAT and FQDESV (reference sequence). The CDR3 coding sequence is TGTGCTAGCAGCTCTGGGGGAAGTTCTGTTAGAGCCCGCGCAGATACGCAGTATTTT. It codes for CASSSGGSSVRARADTQYF.

As to this clonotype: Germline is not matched at one junction end, which may reflect a read error. The chain carries TRBV2 and TRBJ2-3; TRBD2 agrees at 8 bases. The germline V gene encodes CDR1 SNHLY and CDR2 FYNNEI. This CDR3 region has 15 residues. This CDR3 is CASMGTSRPTDMQYF. The CDR3 DNA is TGTGCCAGCATGGGGACTAGTAGACCCACAGATATGCAGTATTTT.

This clonotype was observed at least ten times. The chain is built from TRBV29-1 and TRBJ1-2; no definite D call. The germline CDR1 and CDR2 sequences are SQVTM and ANQGSEA. The CDR3 totals 12 residues. Deletions cut 3 bases from V and 4 bases from J, with 9 bases between. The CDR3 region has the DNA TGCAGCGTTGACGACGGAACCTATGGCTACACCTTC. Its protein product is CSVDDGTYGYTF.

About this clonotype: The germline gene is not matched at one end of the junction; a read error may be the cause. The V call is TRBV11-1, the J call TRBJ2-4; TRBD2 matches 13 bases. CDR1 and CDR2 (germline): SGHAT, FQDESV (reference sequence). CDR3 length: 17 residues. The CDR3 spells CASSFPGTSGIKDIQYF. The CDR3 bases are TGTGCCAGTAGCTTTCCCGGGACTAGCGGGATCAAAGACATTCAGTATTTC.

This clonotype was observed once. This chain uses TRBV12-3 or TRBV12-4 with TRBJ2-1; 7 bases match TRBD1. With 8 bases clipped from V and 7 bases from J, the junction kept 8 bases outside the gene matches. The CDR3 is made up of 13 amino acids. CDR3 sequence reads: CASPQDRYNEQFF. CDR3 sequence (DNA): TGTGCCAGCCCTCAGGACAGGTATAATGAGCAGTTCTTC.

Of note for this clonotype: One end of the junction varies from germline; a read error may be responsible. The rearrangement joins TRBV11-2 to TRBJ2-6, with D perhaps assigned TRBD1 or TRBD2 (5 bases each). This CDR3 has 15 amino acids. Germline CDR1 and CDR2: SGHAT and FQNNGV. The CDR3 coding sequence is TGTGGCACCCAGCGGCCGCGATCTGGGGCCAACGTCATGACTTTC. Residues: CGTQRPRSGANVMTF.

To note about this clonotype: At one boundary the junction diverges from the germline segment, which might be a read error. The V and J genes are TRBV6-5 and TRBJ1-3, with 8 bases that match TRBD1. Germline V gene sequence: CDR1 MNHEY, CDR2 SVGAGI. CDR3 size: 18 residues. The CDR3 sequence is CVSSHGPRTGIAGNTIYF. Written as DNA, the CDR3 is TGTGTCAGCAGTCACGGTCCGAGGACAGGGATCGCTGGAAACACCATATACTTT.

With respect to this clonotype: One base away lies a much larger clone, so this may be a sequencing read error. The rearrangement links TRBV7-9 to TRBJ2-1; 9 bases match TRBD2. Germline CDR1 is SEHNR and CDR2 is FQNEAQ (reference sequence). There are 14 residues in the CDR3. Here the CDR3 reads CAGSSSGTGNEQFF. The CDR3 nucleotides read TGTGCCGGCAGTTCTAGCGGGACGGGTAATGAGCAGTTCTTC.